This T cell receptor beta chain was recovered during a study of control samples from healthy donors and cancer patients. The CDR3 is 14 amino acids. Per the germline V gene, CDR1 is SGHAT and CDR2 is FQNNGV. J lost 5 bases, V lost 2 bases, and 6 bases had no gene match. Assay used: immunoSEQ multiplex PCR; TCRdb lists only in-frame clones, some missing. The top ten hold 6% to 7% of the sample, which has under 450,000 clones, approximately 90% seen once. This sequence originates from a man aged 40-49 years with head and neck cancer. The chain is built from TRBV11-2 and TRBJ2-7; TRBD2 aligns across 7 bases. Sample: PBMCs. CDR3 bases: TGTGCCAGCAGCTTATTTGGCGGGAGCAACGAGCAGTACTTC. It translates to CASSLFGGSNEQYF.